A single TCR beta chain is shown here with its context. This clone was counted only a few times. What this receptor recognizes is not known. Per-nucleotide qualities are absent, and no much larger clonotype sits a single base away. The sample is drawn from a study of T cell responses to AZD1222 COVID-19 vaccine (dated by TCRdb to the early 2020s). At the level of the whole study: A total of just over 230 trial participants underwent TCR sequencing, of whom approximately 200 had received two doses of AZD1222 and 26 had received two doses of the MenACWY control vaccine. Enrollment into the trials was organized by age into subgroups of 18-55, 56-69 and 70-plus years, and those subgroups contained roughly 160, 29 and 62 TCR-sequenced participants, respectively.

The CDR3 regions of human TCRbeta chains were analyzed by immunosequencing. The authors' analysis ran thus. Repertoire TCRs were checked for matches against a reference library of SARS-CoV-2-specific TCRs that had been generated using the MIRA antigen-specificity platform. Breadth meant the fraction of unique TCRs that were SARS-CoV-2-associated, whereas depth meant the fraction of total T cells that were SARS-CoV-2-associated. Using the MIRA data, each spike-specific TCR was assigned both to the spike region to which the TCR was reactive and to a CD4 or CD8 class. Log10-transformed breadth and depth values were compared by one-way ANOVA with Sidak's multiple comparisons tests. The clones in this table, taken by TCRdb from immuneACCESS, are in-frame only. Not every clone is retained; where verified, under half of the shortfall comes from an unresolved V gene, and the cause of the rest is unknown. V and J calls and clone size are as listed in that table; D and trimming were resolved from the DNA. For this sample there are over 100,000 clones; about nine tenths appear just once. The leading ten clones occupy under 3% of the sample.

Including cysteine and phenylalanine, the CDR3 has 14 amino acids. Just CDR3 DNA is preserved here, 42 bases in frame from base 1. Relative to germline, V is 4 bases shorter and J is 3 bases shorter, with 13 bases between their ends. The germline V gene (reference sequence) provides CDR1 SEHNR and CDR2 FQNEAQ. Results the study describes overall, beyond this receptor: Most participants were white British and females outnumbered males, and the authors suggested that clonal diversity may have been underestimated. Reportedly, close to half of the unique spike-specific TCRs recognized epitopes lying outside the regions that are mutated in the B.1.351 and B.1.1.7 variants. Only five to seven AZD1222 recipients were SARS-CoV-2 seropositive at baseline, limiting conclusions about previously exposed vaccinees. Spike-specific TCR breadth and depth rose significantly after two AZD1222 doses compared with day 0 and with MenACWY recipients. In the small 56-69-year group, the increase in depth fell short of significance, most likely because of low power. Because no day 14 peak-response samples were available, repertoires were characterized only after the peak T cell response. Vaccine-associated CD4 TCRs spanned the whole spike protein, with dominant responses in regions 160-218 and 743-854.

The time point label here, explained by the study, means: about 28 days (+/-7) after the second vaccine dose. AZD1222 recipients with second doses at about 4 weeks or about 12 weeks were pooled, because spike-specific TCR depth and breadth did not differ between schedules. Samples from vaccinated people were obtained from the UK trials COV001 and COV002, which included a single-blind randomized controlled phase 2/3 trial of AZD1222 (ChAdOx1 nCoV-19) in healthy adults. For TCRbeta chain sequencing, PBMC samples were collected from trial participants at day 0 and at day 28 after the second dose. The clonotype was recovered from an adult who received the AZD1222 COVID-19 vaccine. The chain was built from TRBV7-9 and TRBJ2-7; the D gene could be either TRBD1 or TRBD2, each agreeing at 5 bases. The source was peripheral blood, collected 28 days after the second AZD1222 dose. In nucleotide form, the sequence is TGTGCCAGCAGCTCCGGGACGACCCGCTACGAGCAGTACTTC. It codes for CASSSGTTRYEQYF.